A single sample gave rise to the 24 T cell receptor beta chains below, sequenced in a study of PD-L1 blockade in urothelial cancer. Time point meaning: pretreatment peripheral blood. Sequenced by immunoSEQ multiplex PCR; TCRdb stores in-frame clones only, minus some. The sample has 84,000 or so clones, 70% to 90% seen once; the top ten hold around 15%. The starting material was PBMCs, obtained around atezolizumab (anti-PD-L1) treatment. These TCRs come from a man between 60 and 75 years old with urothelial cancer.

This clone was counted once. This chain uses TRBV9 with TRBJ1-5; D ambiguous. Germline values: CDR1 SGDLS, CDR2 YYNGEE. With 0 bases removed from V and 2 bases from J, the gap between germline ends came to 6 bases. The CDR3 runs to 14 residues. DNA for the CDR3: TGTGCCAGCAGCGTAGATGCAGGCAATCAGCCCCAGCATTTT. Its protein is CASSVDAGNQPQHF.

This rearrangement joins TRBV9 to TRBJ1-2; D is uncertain. The germline V and J ends were trimmed by 1 base and 5 bases, with 6 bases remaining between them. CDR1 and CDR2 from the germline V gene are SGDLS and YYNGEE. CDR3 length: 12 residues. In DNA form, the CDR3 reads TGTGCCAGCAGCGTAACGAGATATGGCTACACCTTC. It translates to CASSVTRYGYTF. Full variable domain (rest looked up from reference TRBV9 and TRBJ1-2): DSGVTQTPKHLITATGQRVTLRCSPRSGDLSVYWYQQSLDQGLQFLIQYYNGEERAKGNILERFSAQQFPDLHSELNLSSLELGDSALYFCASSVTRYGYTFGSGTRLTVV.

The chain has TRBV5-5 and TRBJ2-7; no reliable D call. The CDR3 is 15 amino acids. CDR1 and CDR2 from the germline V gene are SGHKS and YYEKEE (reference sequence). V was shortened by 2 bases and J by 1 base, with 13 bases between the two germline ends. The CDR3 coding sequence is TGTGCCAGCAGCTTTCGTGCGACTGATTCCTACGAGCAGTACTTC. Amino acid sequence: CASSFRATDSYEQYF.

The chain employs TRBV29-1 and TRBJ2-1, with 12 nucleotides matching TRBD2. The CDR3 contains 14 residues. Unmatched junction bases numbered 11, after V lost 5 bases and J lost 12 bases. The V gene's germline CDR1 is SQVTM and CDR2 ANQGSEA. The CDR3, as DNA: TGCAGCGTTCGGGCTAGCGGGGGGGCACGGGGGCAGTTCTTC. It specifies CSVRASGGARGQFF.

The chain recombines TRBV28 with TRBJ2-7; unclear D gene. The V and J ends lost 6 bases and 4 bases respectively, with 10 bases between them. The CDR3 sequence is 12 residues long. Per the germline V gene, CDR1 is MDHEN and CDR2 is SYDVKM. The CDR3 reads CASSEPPYEQYF. CDR3 sequence (DNA): TGTGCCAGCAGCGAGCCGCCTTACGAGCAGTACTTC. Based on the CDR3 plus reference TRBV28 and TRBJ2-7, the full variable domain is DVKVTQSSRYLVKRTGEKVFLECVQDMDHENMFWYRQDPGLGLRLIYFSYDVKMKEKGDIPEGYSVSREKKERFSLILESASTNQTSMYLCASSEPPYEQYFGPGTRLTVT.

The genes are TRBV7-2 and TRBJ1-5, with unresolved D. V was trimmed by 2 bases and J by 3 bases, leaving 14 bases between them. Germline CDR1 and CDR2: SGHTA and FQGNSA. CDR3 length: 16 amino acids. The CDR3 region has the DNA TGTGCCAGCAGCTTAAGCATAAGTCTTATCAATCAGCCCCAGCATTTT. Protein: CASSLSISLINQPQHF.

V gene TRBV7-2 combines with J gene TRBJ2-5; 7 nucleotides align to TRBD2. This CDR3 spans 13 amino acids. V lost 8 bases to trimming and J lost 2 bases; unmatched junction nucleotides: 5. Germline loops: CDR1 SGHTA, CDR2 FQGNSA. The CDR3: CASVDGGQETQYF. The CDR3 DNA reads as TGTGCCAGCGTCGACGGGGGGCAAGAGACCCAGTACTTC.

The V gene is TRBV7-2, the J gene TRBJ2-1, with D maybe TRBD1 (6 bases). This CDR3 spans 19 amino acids. The V end was cut by 0 bases, the J end by 2 bases, with 20 bases between. CDR1 is SGHTA, CDR2 FQGNSA, per germline. The CDR3 region is CASSLARTDNLPTYNEQFF. CDR3 sequence (DNA): TGTGCCAGCAGCTTAGCGCGGACAGACAACCTACCTACCTACAATGAGCAGTTCTTC.

This sequence joins TRBV4-1 and TRBJ1-1; no definite D call. Between the trimmed V and J ends, which lost 4 bases and 1 base, there was a span of 10 bases. Germline CDR1 MGHRA, CDR2 YSYEKL. The CDR3 runs 14 residues. CDR3 nucleotides: TGCGCCAGCAGCCGCGGGTGGGGGAACACTGAAGCTTTCTTT. This sequence encodes CASSRGWGNTEAFF.

The chain carries TRBV6-4 and TRBJ2-4; the D is unclear. The germline V gene encodes CDR1 MRHNA and CDR2 SNTAGT. The CDR3 is 13 residues long. V lost 6 bases to trimming and J lost 0 bases, with 6 bases between them. CDR3 nucleotide sequence: TGTGCCAGCAGAAAGCTAGCCAAAAACATTCAGTACTTC. Its protein is CASRKLAKNIQYF.

The chain employs TRBV9 and TRBJ2-1; 14 positions match TRBD2. The trim removed 2 bases at V and 7 bases at J, leaving 2 bases unmatched. This CDR3 has 15 residues. In germline, CDR1 is SGDLS, CDR2 YYNGEE. The DNA of the CDR3 is TGTGCCAGCAGCGTGGGGACTAGCGGGAGTAATGAGCAGTTCTTC. Translated, it gives CASSVGTSGSNEQFF.

Of note for this clone: An end of the junction differs from the germline gene, which may be a read error. The rearrangement uses TRBV7-7 and TRBJ2-1; D is possibly TRBD2 (5 bases). CDR1 and CDR2 (germline): SSHAT, FNYEAQ (reference sequence). The CDR3 contains 13 residues. CDR3 sequence reads: CASSGGPYNEQFF. In DNA, the CDR3 is TGTGCTAGCAGCGGAGGACCGTACAATGAGCAGTTCTTC.

The chain joins TRBV5-4 to TRBJ1-4, with TRBD1 identical over 8 bases. Trimming at V came to 2 bases and at J to 7 bases, leaving 10 bases not matched to a gene. The CDR3 extends over 16 amino acids. Germline V gene sequence: CDR1 SGHNT, CDR2 YYREEE (reference sequence). The DNA for the CDR3 is TGTGCCAGCAGCTTATCAGGGGGCGCGGGTAGTGAAAAACTGTTTTTT. Translation: CASSLSGGAGSEKLFF.

The rearrangement uses TRBV30 and TRBJ1-1, with 7 bases that match TRBD1. This CDR3 has 11 residues. V lost 0 bases to trimming and J lost 8 bases; unmatched junction nucleotides: 0. CDR1 is GTSNPN, CDR2 SVGIG, per germline (reference sequence). CDR3 protein: CAWSVQGEAFF. The CDR3 nucleotides read TGTGCCTGGAGTGTACAGGGGGAAGCTTTCTTT. The variable domain in full, completed from reference TRBV30 and TRBJ1-1, reads SQTIHQWPATLVQPVGSPLSLECTVEGTSNPNLYWYRQAAGRGLQLLFYSVGIGQISSEVPQNLSASRPQDRQFILSSKKLLLSDSGFYLCAWSVQGEAFFGQGTRLTVV.

The CDR3 sequence is CASSLAGQGVTNYGYTF. CDR3 sequence (DNA): TGCGCCAGCAGCTTAGCGGGACAGGGGGTAACCAACTATGGCTACACCTTC. The V call is TRBV5-1, the J call TRBJ1-2; 11 bases align to TRBD1. The J segment lost 2 bases and the V segment lost 2 bases, leaving 8 bases of the junction unmatched. Germline CDR1 is SGHRS and CDR2 is YFSETQ. This CDR3 has 17 amino acids.

The chain uses TRBV18 and TRBJ2-1, with 8 bases identical to TRBD2. CDR3 length equals 18 residues. Germline V CDR1 and CDR2: KGHSH, LQKENI. V lost 1 base to trimming and J lost 8 bases; unmatched junction nucleotides: 16. Here the CDR3 reads CASSPQPSAGGSFYEQFF. The CDR3 region has the DNA TGTGCCAGCTCACCACAGCCCAGCGCGGGAGGTTCTTTCTATGAGCAGTTCTTC.

The rearrangement uses TRBV11-3 and TRBJ2-1; D ambiguous. Germline CDR1 SGHNT, CDR2 YENEEA. This CDR3 has 15 residues. Trimming took 4 bases from V and 9 from J, leaving 19 bases between them. This chain's CDR3 is CASSSNVVVVGEQFF. The CDR3 nucleotides are TGTGCCAGCAGCTCTAACGTCGTTGTTGTTGGTGAGCAGTTCTTC. Full variable domain (remainder filled in from reference TRBV11-3 and TRBJ2-1): EAGVVQSPRYKIIEKKQPVAFWCNPISGHNTLYWYLQNLGQGPELLIRYENEEAVDDSQLPKDRFSAERLKGVDSTLKIQPAELGDSAVYLCASSSNVVVVGEQFFGPGTRLTVL.

This chain joins TRBV5-1 and TRBJ2-1; 14 bases agree with TRBD2. The germline gives CDR1 SGHRS, CDR2 YFSETQ. The J segment lost 6 bases and the V segment lost 4 bases, leaving 3 bases of the junction unmatched. The CDR3 runs to 15 residues. The CDR3 loop reads CASSPGLAGGNEQFF. CDR3 sequence (DNA): TGCGCCAGCAGCCCAGGACTAGCGGGAGGCAATGAGCAGTTCTTC.

This clone has only a few counts. This chain links TRBV27 with TRBJ1-2, with D maybe TRBD1 (5 bases). V lost 7 bases and J 6 bases, leaving 18 bases between the germline ends. This CDR3 has 14 residues. The germline V gene encodes CDR1 MNHEY and CDR2 SMNVEV (reference sequence). The CDR3 DNA reads as TGTGCCAGCACTCCATCCGGACAATGGGATGGCTACACCTTC. This codes for CASTPSGQWDGYTF.

V usage is TRBV27 and J usage is TRBJ1-5, with 9 bases fitting TRBD1. The germline V gene has CDR1 MNHEY and CDR2 SMNVEV (reference sequence). Trimming removed 5 bases from V and 6 bases from J; junction bases left unmatched: 8. The CDR3 runs to 15 residues. In nucleotides, the CDR3 is TGTGCCAGCAGTCCTCAAACAGGGGGCGGTCAGCCCCAGCATTTT. It encodes CASSPQTGGGQPQHF.

The chain recombines TRBV18 with TRBJ2-2; D perhaps matches TRBD2 (7 bases). CDR1 KGHSH and CDR2 LQKENI come from the germline V gene. V shed 0 bases and J shed 5 bases, with 13 bases lying between them. The CDR3 covers 16 residues. The CDR3 nucleotides are TGTGCCAGCTCACCACCCCGGGGGGCAGGGACCGGGGAGCTGTTTTTT. Protein: CASSPPRGAGTGELFF.

This sequence joins TRBV11-2 and TRBJ1-1; D is undetermined. Germline values: CDR1 SGHAT, CDR2 FQNNGV. Trimming removed 3 bases at V and 8 bases at J, with 22 bases between. The CDR3 has 16 amino acids. The CDR3: CASSFLGPPGISEAFF. Here the CDR3 DNA reads TGTGCCAGCAGCTTTCTCGGGCCACCGGGAATCTCAGAAGCTTTCTTT. Drawing the rest from reference TRBV11-2 and TRBJ1-1, the complete variable domain is EAGVAQSPRYKIIEKRQSVAFWCNPISGHATLYWYQQILGQGPKLLIQFQNNGVVDDSQLPKDRFSAERLKGVDSTLKIQPAKLEDSAVYLCASSFLGPPGISEAFFGQGTRLTVV.

V gene TRBV29-1 combines with J gene TRBJ2-6; no clear D. Germline CDR1 and CDR2: SQVTM and ANQGSEA. The CDR3 covers 13 residues. Trimming stripped 6 bases from V and 2 bases from J, with 8 bases between. The DNA of the CDR3 is TGCAGCGTCTGCGTGCCTGGGGCCAACGTCCTGACTTTC. This encodes CSVCVPGANVLTF.

The J gene is TRBJ2-2, the V gene TRBV16; D uncertain. CDR1 is KGHSY and CDR2 is FQNENV in the germline V gene. The CDR3 is 14 amino acids. V was cut by 2 bases and J by 5 bases, with 9 bases left in between. CDR3 residues: CASSQNSRTGELFF. For the CDR3, the DNA is TGTGCCAGCAGCCAAAATTCGCGAACCGGGGAGCTGTTTTTT.